One and the same sample provided the 20 T cell receptor beta chains below, sequenced in a study of Graves' ophthalmopathy and Graves' hyperthyroidism. Amplifying from RNA transcripts, the study obtained TCR beta CDR3 regions. First-round RT-PCR with HTBI primers preceded a second-round multiplex PCR. TCRdb analysed the multiplex PCR reads with MiXCR anew, one entry per CDR3 protein. The table shows 11,000 to 15,000 distinct CDR3 sequences, with roughly 50% occurring only once. The material sequenced was peripheral blood. All receptors derive from a woman aged 25 to 39 with Graves' ophthalmopathy.

The table lists this clonotype with a few counts. The V and J genes are TRBV4-1 and TRBJ1-3; 8 bases align to TRBD1. The trim removed 0 bases at V and 7 bases at J, leaving 5 bases unmatched. CDR3 length: 15 amino acids. Germline values: CDR1 MGHRA, CDR2 YSYEKL. The CDR3 DNA is TGCGCCAGCAGCCAAGATGGGCAGGGGGCGAACACCATATATTTT. Residues: CASSQDGQGANTIYF.

The rearrangement links TRBV10-2 to TRBJ2-7, with D possibly matching TRBD1 (6 bases). Germline assignment: CDR1 WSHSY and CDR2 SAAADI. This CDR3 is 12 amino acids long. The V gene lost 4 bases and the J gene lost 6 bases, with 10 bases spanning the gap. This CDR3 reads CASSVRDTEQYF. For the CDR3, the DNA is TGCGCCAGCAGTGTGAGGGACACCGAGCAGTACTTC.

This clonotype appeared a few times. CDR3 region: CASSVAAGTANTEAFF. Here the CDR3 DNA reads TGTGCCAGCAGCGTAGCCGCCGGGACAGCGAACACTGAAGCTTTCTTT. V is TRBV9 and J is TRBJ1-1; 7 positions match TRBD1. Germline trimming cut 0 bases from V and 1 base from J; bases unmatched to any gene: 6. CDR3 length: 16 amino acids. CDR1 and CDR2 (germline): SGDLS, YYNGEE. Using reference TRBV9 and TRBJ1-1 for the parts outside the CDR3, the full variable domain is DSGVTQTPKHLITATGQRVTLRCSPRSGDLSVYWYQQSLDQGLQFLIQYYNGEERAKGNILERFSAQQFPDLHSELNLSSLELGDSALYFCASSVAAGTANTEAFFGQGTRLTVV.

The V call is TRBV10-3, the J call TRBJ2-2, with TRBD2 identical over 12 bases. From germline, CDR1 is ENHRY and CDR2 SYGVKD. The V and J ends lost 6 bases and 1 base, in that order; junction bases with no gene match: 6. The CDR3 consists of 17 residues. The CDR3 loop reads CAISPTSGRGNTGELFF. In DNA, the CDR3 is TGTGCCATCAGCCCGACTAGCGGGAGAGGGAACACCGGGGAGCTGTTTTTT.

The chain uses TRBV20-1 and TRBJ1-1, with D unclear. In germline, CDR1 is DFQATT, CDR2 SNEGSKA (reference sequence). CDR3 size: 13 residues. The germline V and J ends were trimmed by 0 bases and 1 base, with 6 bases remaining between them. The CDR3 DNA reads as TGCAGTGCTAGAGAACCGACGAACACTGAAGCTTTCTTT. Its protein is CSAREPTNTEAFF.

This clonotype was counted only a few times. The chain combines TRBV19 with TRBJ1-2; D unresolved. Trimming took off 4 bases at V and 5 bases at J, with 17 bases between the two ends. This CDR3 region has 15 residues. CDR1 and CDR2 from the germline V gene are LNHDA and SQIVND (reference sequence). CDR3 coding DNA: TGTGCCAGTAGTACCACCTCCGAGGGTGTGTATGGCTACACCTTC. Translating it yields CASSTTSEGVYGYTF.

This clonotype was observed many times. J is TRBJ1-2 and V is TRBV19; D not resolved. The CDR3 sequence is 12 residues long. The V gene lost 3 bases and the J gene lost 6 bases, with 8 bases spanning the gap. Germline loops: CDR1 LNHDA, CDR2 SQIVND (reference sequence). DNA of the CDR3: TGTGCCAGTAGTATTGGGTTTGATGGCTACACCTTC. Encoded protein: CASSIGFDGYTF.

V and J are TRBV7-2 and TRBJ2-5; TRBD2 matches at 11 bases. Germline CDR1 is SGHTA and CDR2 is FQGNSA. The CDR3 runs 15 residues. Trimming removed 2 bases from V and 5 bases from J; junction bases left unmatched: 4. The CDR3 loop is CASSLLAGGGETQYF. For the CDR3, the DNA is TGTGCCAGCAGCTTACTAGCGGGAGGAGGGGAGACCCAGTACTTC.

This clonotype occurred a few times. J is TRBJ2-1 and V is TRBV25-1; 16 bases are a match to TRBD2. Germline V CDR1 and CDR2: MGHDK, SYGVNS. Losses at the gene ends were 5 bases for V and 2 bases for J; bases not matched to a gene: 3. This CDR3 contains 17 residues. CDR3 DNA sequence: TGTGCCAGCAGTTCCGGGACTAGCGGGAGGGCCTACAATGAGCAGTTCTTC. It yields the protein CASSSGTSGRAYNEQFF. The variable domain in full, with the rest retrieved from reference TRBV25-1 and TRBJ2-1, is EADIYQTPRYLVIGTGKKITLECSQTMGHDKMYWYQQDPGMELHLIHYSYGVNSTEKGDLSSESTVSRIRTEHFPLTLESARPSHTSQYLCASSSGTSGRAYNEQFFGPGTRLTVL.

In regard to this clonotype: The junction does not match germline at one end; this may be a read error. The chain carries TRBV29-1 and TRBJ2-1, with no clear D. This CDR3 contains 13 residues. Germline assignment: CDR1 SQVTM and CDR2 ANQGSEA. Here the CDR3 reads CIVEYLTFNEQFF. The CDR3, as DNA: TGCATCGTTGAATACCTTACTTTCAACGAGCAGTTCTTC.

Turning to this clonotype: Without the conserved terminal phenylalanine or tryptophan, this CDR3 likely stems from a read error. The chain carries TRBV20-1 and TRBJ1-3; the D is unclear. The CDR3 has 14 residues. V lost 7 bases and J lost 1, with 14 bases in between. Germline assignment: CDR1 DFQATT and CDR2 SNEGSKA (reference sequence). The CDR3 loop reads CSVTQASSGNTIYS. CDR3 DNA: TGCAGTGTTACTCAGGCCTCTTCTGGAAACACCATATATTCT.

The rearrangement links TRBV7-3 to TRBJ2-2; D gene ambiguous. The CDR3 runs to 13 residues. Trimming left V 7 bases short and J 0 bases short, with 6 bases between. Germline lookup yields CDR1 SGHTA and CDR2 FQGTGA. The CDR3 coding sequence is TGTGCCAGCACGGGCCCGAACACCGGGGAGCTGTTTTTT. Its protein product is CASTGPNTGELFF.

A single count supports this clonotype. A much more abundant neighbour one base away suggests this may be a read error. V usage is TRBV25-1 and J usage is TRBJ2-2; D gene ambiguous. V lost 3 bases, J lost 1 base, and 9 bases lay in between. CDR3 length: 15 amino acids. Germline CDR1 MGHDK, CDR2 SYGVNS. The CDR3 sequence is CASSDSVVNTGELFF. CDR3 in DNA: TGTGCCAGCAGTGATTCCGTAGTGAACACCGGGGAGCTGTTTTTT. The complete variable domain, with remaining parts taken from reference TRBV25-1 and TRBJ2-2, reads EADIYQTPRYLVIGTGKKITLECSQTMGHDKMYWYQQDPGMELHLIHYSYGVNSTEKGDLSSESTVSRIRTEHFPLTLESARPSHTSQYLCASSDSVVNTGELFFGEGSRLTVL.

This clonotype was detected ten times or more. The gene calls are TRBV20-1 and TRBJ2-1, with 7 bases identical to TRBD2. Germline CDR1 and CDR2: DFQATT and SNEGSKA (reference sequence). The trim removed 0 bases at V and 1 base at J, leaving 6 bases unmatched. This CDR3 region has 16 residues. The CDR3 loop reads CSARDLGGGSYNEQFF. CDR3 in DNA: TGCAGTGCTAGAGATCTGGGGGGGGGGTCCTACAATGAGCAGTTCTTC.

Concerning this clonotype: Being one base from a much bigger clone, this may be a read error. This chain joins TRBV20-1 and TRBJ2-7; the D gene is possibly TRBD2 (6 bases). The V end was cut by 2 bases, the J end by 6 bases, with 17 bases between. The CDR3 runs 14 residues. Germline CDR1 DFQATT, CDR2 SNEGSKA (reference sequence). The CDR3 DNA follows: TGCAGTGCTAGACTTCCGGGTCAGGAGGGCGAGCAGTACTTC. Protein: CSARLPGQEGEQYF.

This clonotype has more than one count but fewer than ten. The chain combines TRBV7-6 with TRBJ2-5; no clear D. The germline V gene encodes CDR1 SGHVS and CDR2 FNYEAQ. This CDR3 has 12 amino acids. V lost 7 bases and J 7 bases, leaving 13 bases between the germline ends. CDR3 amino acids: CASKGTARTQYF. CDR3 nucleotides: TGTGCCAGCAAGGGCACCGCGAGGACCCAGTACTTC.

The V gene is TRBV9, the J gene TRBJ2-7, with D possibly matching TRBD2 (5 bases). Trimming removed 0 bases from V and 0 bases from J, with 7 bases in between. The CDR3 extends over 14 amino acids. Germline V lookup: CDR1 SGDLS, CDR2 YYNGEE. Here the CDR3 reads CASSVEGSSYEQYF. The CDR3 bases are TGTGCCAGCAGCGTAGAAGGGAGCTCCTACGAGCAGTACTTC.

The CDR3 DNA reads as TGCGCCAGCAGCTTAGACGATACCAAGATGGGGGGCACTGAAGCTTTCTTT. It codes for CASSLDDTKMGGTEAFF. The V and J genes are TRBV5-1 and TRBJ1-1; a possible D gene is TRBD1 (5 bases). Per the germline V gene, CDR1 is SGHRS and CDR2 is YFSETQ. V dropped 2 bases and J dropped 4 bases, with 21 bases sitting between them. The CDR3 extends over 17 amino acids.

There are many counts of this clonotype. A much larger clone differs by one base, so this may be a read error. This CDR3 is missing its conserved last phenylalanine or tryptophan, likely due to a read error. The chain has TRBV12-5 and TRBJ2-1; TRBD1 aligns across 9 bases. The germline V gene encodes CDR1 LGHNT and CDR2 FRNRAP. V gave up 1 base and J gave up 2 bases; unmatched junction bases: 3. This CDR3 is built from 16 residues. CDR3 in amino acids: CASGLDRDRAYNEQFL. DNA for the CDR3: TGTGCTAGTGGTTTGGACCGGGACAGGGCCTACAATGAGCAGTTCCTC.

This clonotype appeared a single time. V is TRBV20-1 and J is TRBJ2-3; 10 bases are shared with TRBD2. J gave up 3 bases and V 6 bases, and 6 bases lay outside the gene matches. CDR3 size: 14 residues. From germline, CDR1 is DFQATT and CDR2 SNEGSKA (reference sequence). CDR3 sequence: CSAATSGYTDTQYF. The CDR3 coding sequence is TGCAGTGCAGCGACTAGCGGGTATACAGATACGCAGTATTTT.